This T cell receptor (beta chain) originates from a study of CD8+ T cells in alopecia areata. Whole-study results and caveats: In scalp and blood, many expanded lesional clones persisted during tofacitinib. Normal scalp had lower clonality than lesional scalp, with alopecia totalis/universalis lesions showing this most strongly.

Treatment noted: oral pan-JAK inhibitor, 5-10 mg twice daily. Peripheral blood and lesional scalp punch biopsies came from alopecia areata patients. Germline V gives CDR1 GTSNPN, CDR2 SVGIG (reference sequence). Trimming left V 0 bases short and J 4 bases short, with 9 bases between. This CDR3 is built from 13 residues. In its sample, this clone was seen a few times. Its antigen remains unidentified. cDNA prepared by RNA extraction and subsequent reverse transcription served as the template for sequencing. Assay: immunoSEQ multiplex PCR; the TCRdb copy retains only in-frame clones and omits some. The sample shows some 110,000 clones, around 53% of them seen only once.

This material consisted of CD8+ T cells sorted from blood, taken at week 24, from a patient treated with tofacitinib. This clonotype was obtained from a human donor with alopecia areata. The chain links TRBV30 to TRBJ2-5; D uncertain. CDR3 bases: TGTGCCTGGAGTGTCGGAAGTAGAGAGACCCAGTACTTC. This translates into CAWSVGSRETQYF.